The sample holds many counts of the clone carrying this TCR beta chain. This entry is derived from a study of early T cells in non-severe SARS-CoV-2 infection. V lost 7 bases, J lost 3 bases, and 10 bases stayed unmatched. From germline, CDR1 is MNHNS and CDR2 SASEGT. The CDR3 has 15 residues. Each single cDNA molecule received a unique molecular identifier. Using its own MiXCR run on the 5' RACE reads, TCRdb lists one record per CDR3 protein. The sample shows around 25,000 distinct CDR3 sequences, just under 3% of them seen only once. The sample taken for sequencing was whole blood. V is TRBV6-1 and J is TRBJ2-7; 9 nucleotides align to TRBD1. The receptor comes from an adult who was a healthcare worker with PCR-confirmed SARS-CoV-2 infection or an uninfected control (not recorded which). The CDR3 DNA reads as TGTGCCAGCACAGGACAGGGGCTTCAGCTCTACGAGCAGTACGTC. It is translated as CASTGQGLQLYEQYV.